Shown below are 29 T cell receptor beta chains from a single sample sequenced in a study of vaccination and CD4 T cells after COVID-19. Regarding treatment: roughly ten-day PBMC culture with coronavirus spike peptide pools or control peptides (ViraFEST assay). Oncomine TCR Beta short-read sequencing was applied to DNA from cultured CD4+ T cells. TCRdb reprocessed the PCR reads with MiXCR, giving one entry per CDR3 protein. This table has around 10,000 distinct CDR3 sequences, less than 75% appearing once. These receptors are not linked to any known antigen. The sample taken for sequencing was CD4+ T cells from blood, cultured in vitro. Receptor source: a human donor who had recovered from COVID-19.

V and J are TRBV2 and TRBJ1-6; unclear D gene. CDR3 size: 13 residues. Trimming took off 2 bases at V and 13 bases at J, with 12 bases between the two ends. Germline CDR1 reads SNHLY; CDR2 reads FYNNEI. Here the CDR3 DNA reads TGTGCCAGCAGTGAACGGCAGCTTATCCCCCTCCACTTT. Its translation is CASSERQLIPLHF.

The V and J genes are TRBV19 and TRBJ2-1; possible D gene TRBD2, 7 bases. Trimming left V 6 bases short and J 5 bases short, with 14 bases between. The CDR3 runs 14 residues. The germline CDR1 and CDR2 sequences are LNHDA and SQIVND (reference sequence). DNA for the CDR3: TGTGCCAGTAGACTGGGGGGGGGCAACAATGAGCAGTTCTTC. The encoded protein is CASRLGGGNNEQFF. Complete variable domain (other parts from reference TRBV19 and TRBJ2-1): DGGITQSPKYLFRKEGQNVTLSCEQNLNHDAMYWYRQDPGQGLRLIYYSQIVNDFQKGDIAEGYSVSREKKESFPLTVTSAQKNPTAFYLCASRLGGGNNEQFFGPGTRLTVL.

DNA for the CDR3: TGTGCTAGTGGTTTCGCCGGGACGCTGGCGCCTAGCGAGCAGTACTTC. Translation gives CASGFAGTLAPSEQYF. The genes are TRBV12-5 and TRBJ2-7; perhaps D is TRBD1 or TRBD2 (5 bases each). V lost 3 bases, J lost 6 bases, and 21 bases lay in between. This CDR3 has 16 residues. Germline V lookup: CDR1 LGHNT, CDR2 FRNRAP. Full variable domain (rest looked up from reference TRBV12-5 and TRBJ2-7): DARVTQTPRHKVTEMGQEVTMRCQPILGHNTVFWYRQTMMQGLELLAYFRNRAPLDDSGMPKDRFSAEMPDATLATLKIQPSEPRDSAVYFCASGFAGTLAPSEQYFGPGTRLTVT.

The V call is TRBV7-9, the J call TRBJ2-1; 9 bases match TRBD1. CDR1 and CDR2 from the germline V gene are SEHNR and FQNEAQ (reference sequence). Unmatched junction bases numbered 6, after V lost 2 bases and J lost 7 bases. CDR3 size: 15 residues. CDR3 amino acids: CASSLSGTGSNEQFF. The DNA for the CDR3 is TGTGCCAGCAGCTTATCCGGGACAGGGTCGAATGAGCAGTTCTTC.

The chain uses TRBV27 and TRBJ2-3; no firm D call. CDR1 is MNHEY and CDR2 is SMNVEV in the germline V gene (reference sequence). V was trimmed by 3 bases and J by 2 bases, leaving 24 bases between them. The CDR3 spans 19 residues. The CDR3 spells CASSFRVDGQPTSTDTQYF. DNA for the CDR3: TGTGCCAGCAGTTTCCGGGTTGACGGTCAGCCTACCTCCACAGATACGCAGTATTTT.

For the CDR3, the DNA is TGCAGTGCTAGAGATCCTCACGAGGGGGGGGGAAACACCATATATTTT. This sequence encodes CSARDPHEGGGNTIYF. This rearrangement joins TRBV20-1 to TRBJ1-3; D perhaps matches TRBD1 (6 bases). The V gene lost 0 bases and the J gene lost 4 bases, with 16 bases spanning the gap. Germline-derived CDR1 and CDR2 are DFQATT and SNEGSKA (reference sequence). This CDR3 has 16 amino acids.

The CDR3 is CASSLGTTGELFF. The CDR3 DNA reads TGCGCCAGCAGCTTGGGCACTACCGGGGAGCTGTTTTTT. The chain joins TRBV5-1 to TRBJ2-2; no clear D gene. This CDR3 is built from 13 residues. CDR1 SGHRS and CDR2 YFSETQ come from the germline V gene. V was clipped by 0 bases and J by 5 bases, with 5 bases between them.

The rearrangement uses TRBV20-1 and TRBJ2-5, with D perhaps matching TRBD1 (5 bases). From germline, CDR1 is DFQATT and CDR2 SNEGSKA (reference sequence). Trimming removed 0 bases from V and 5 bases from J, with 16 bases in between. There are 15 residues in the CDR3. This CDR3 reads CSARDPAGPGETQYF. The CDR3 nucleotides are TGCAGTGCTAGAGATCCCGCAGGGCCAGGGGAGACCCAGTACTTC.

J is TRBJ1-6 and V is TRBV6-2 or TRBV6-3; D gene ambiguous. V lost 6 bases and J lost 5, with 14 bases in between. The CDR3 sequence is 15 residues long. Germline V gene lookup returns CDR1 MNHEY and CDR2 SVGEGT. CDR3 DNA sequence: TGTGCCAGCAGCCTTTTCACCGGGGATAATTCACCCCTCCACTTT. Its translation: CASSLFTGDNSPLHF.

CDR3 residues: CSAQGLGNEQYF. For the CDR3, the DNA is TGCAGTGCTCAGGGACTAGGAAACGAGCAGTACTTC. The V call is TRBV20-1, the J call TRBJ2-7; 8 nucleotides agree with TRBD2. The CDR3 length is 12 residues. J lost 5 bases, V lost 5 bases, and 5 bases had no gene match. Germline CDR1 reads DFQATT; CDR2 reads SNEGSKA (reference sequence).

This chain connects TRBV12-3 or TRBV12-4 to TRBJ2-1; D gene uncertain. V lost 5 bases and J 4 bases, leaving 12 bases between the germline ends. This CDR3 contains 14 residues. The CDR3 sequence: CASSPRLPYNEQFF. In DNA, the CDR3 is TGTGCCAGCAGTCCCCGACTTCCATACAATGAGCAGTTCTTC.

The V gene is TRBV7-3, the J gene TRBJ2-3; 8 nucleotides agree with TRBD2. V gave up 5 bases and J gave up 6 bases; unmatched junction bases: 7. Germline loops: CDR1 SGHTA, CDR2 FQGTGA. This CDR3 is 14 amino acids long. The chain's CDR3 is CASSKNSGEDTQYF. In nucleotides, the CDR3 is TGTGCCAGCAGCAAAAATAGCGGGGAGGATACGCAGTATTTT.

The chain carries TRBV7-9 and TRBJ2-2; TRBD2 agrees at 8 bases. This CDR3 is 16 amino acids long. Per germline, CDR1 SEHNR and CDR2 FQNEAQ (reference sequence). With 7 bases clipped from V and 5 bases from J, the junction kept 12 bases outside the gene matches. CDR3 sequence: CASTLGGLGRTGELFF. CDR3 nucleotide sequence: TGTGCCAGCACCTTGGGGGGACTAGGTAGAACCGGGGAGCTGTTTTTT.

This clonotype has only one observation. The genes are TRBV7-3 and TRBJ2-1, with TRBD2 identical over 12 bases. This CDR3 is built from 16 residues. J gave up 4 bases and V 5 bases, and 6 bases lay outside the gene matches. CDR1 is SGHTA and CDR2 is FQGTGA in the germline V gene. The CDR3 bases are TGTGCCAGCAGCCCGGGGACTAGCGGGCTTTACAATGAGCAGTTCTTC. Translated, it gives CASSPGTSGLYNEQFF.

V gene TRBV5-1 combines with J gene TRBJ2-1, with D unclear. CDR3 length equals 13 residues. The germline CDR1 and CDR2 sequences are SGHRS and YFSETQ. Trimming shortened V by 0 bases and J by 9 bases, and 10 bases separated the two germline ends. CDR3 loop: CASSLEIVGEQFF. The DNA of the CDR3 is TGCGCCAGCAGCTTGGAAATAGTGGGTGAGCAGTTCTTC.

The sample holds a few counts of this clonotype. The chain joins TRBV6-5 to TRBJ1-1; TRBD1 might be the D (5 bases). V was pared by 0 bases and J by 2 bases, with 10 bases between. Looked up from germline, CDR1 is MNHEY and CDR2 is SVGAGI. The CDR3 covers 15 residues. In DNA, the CDR3 is TGTGCCAGCAGTTACTCGGACACGTTTAACACTGAAGCTTTCTTT. Translation gives CASSYSDTFNTEAFF.

This chain connects TRBV7-6 to TRBJ2-1, with D possibly being TRBD1 or TRBD2 (5 bases each). V was trimmed by 5 bases and J by 5 bases, leaving 16 bases between them. Per the germline V gene, CDR1 is SGHVS and CDR2 is FNYEAQ. CDR3 length: 15 amino acids. The DNA of the CDR3 is TGTGCCAGCAGCCTGAACTCGGGACCCCACAATGAGCAGTTCTTC. It codes for CASSLNSGPHNEQFF. Combining the CDR3 with reference TRBV7-6 and TRBJ2-1 gives the whole variable domain GAGVSQSPRYKVTKRGQDVALRCDPISGHVSLYWYRQALGQGPEFLTYFNYEAQQDKSGLPNDRFSAERPEGSISTLTIQRTEQRDSAMYRCASSLNSGPHNEQFFGPGTRLTVL.

This rearrangement joins TRBV12-3 or TRBV12-4 to TRBJ2-3; D is perhaps TRBD2 (6 bases). This CDR3 comprises 17 residues. V lost 5 bases to trimming and J lost 0 bases, with 18 bases between them. CDR3 loop: CASSLPRARGSTDTQYF. The CDR3 coding sequence is TGTGCCAGCAGTCTCCCAAGGGCCCGGGGGAGCACAGATACGCAGTATTTT.

This sequence joins TRBV10-3 and TRBJ2-7; either TRBD1 or TRBD2 may fit D (5 bases each). The CDR3 is 16 residues long. Trimming took 6 bases from V and 2 from J, leaving 20 bases between them. Germline loops: CDR1 ENHRY, CDR2 SYGVKD. The CDR3 loop reads CAIRATAGDRTYEQYF. The CDR3 region has the DNA TGTGCCATCAGGGCTACCGCCGGGGACCGAACCTACGAGCAGTACTTC.

This chain uses TRBV5-4 with TRBJ1-1; no firm D call. Germline CDR1 reads SGHNT; CDR2 reads YYREEE (reference sequence). Trimming shortened V by 6 bases and J by 4 bases, and 13 bases separated the two germline ends. The CDR3 has 13 amino acids. CDR3 sequence: CASKIWDGTEAFF. CDR3 sequence (DNA): TGTGCCAGCAAAATTTGGGATGGCACTGAAGCTTTCTTT.

This clonotype was found a few times. The chain carries TRBV6-1 and TRBJ1-5; no reliable D call. Trimming removed 7 bases at V and 0 bases at J, with 4 bases between. The CDR3 totals 12 residues. CDR1 and CDR2 (germline): MNHNS, SASEGT. CDR3 sequence: CASMSSNQPQHF. Written as DNA, the CDR3 is TGTGCCAGCATGAGTAGCAATCAGCCCCAGCATTTT.

This clonotype was picked up a small number of times. The chain has TRBV14 and TRBJ1-1; D possibly corresponds to TRBD1 (6 bases). V was shortened by 0 bases and J by 10 bases, with 15 bases between the two germline ends. In germline, CDR1 is SGHDN, CDR2 FVKESK. This CDR3 is 14 amino acids long. CDR3 bases: TGTGCCAGCAGCCAAGATGGTCGCACAGGGAGAGCTTTCTTT. This translates into CASSQDGRTGRAFF.

In its sample, this clonotype was seen a few times. The CDR3 loop is CASKGGAGLNTGELFF. The CDR3 nucleotides read TGTGCCAGCAAAGGGGGAGCGGGGCTGAACACCGGGGAGCTGTTTTTT. The chain is built from TRBV6-1 and TRBJ2-2; tentative D call: TRBD2 (7 bases). The ends were cut back, 7 bases at V and 1 base at J, with 16 bases in the middle. Germline assignment: CDR1 MNHNS and CDR2 SASEGT. The CDR3 has 16 amino acids.

The chain uses TRBV6-1 and TRBJ1-2; D is unresolved. Between the trimmed V and J ends, which lost 6 bases and 0 bases, there was a span of 8 bases. Germline CDR1 and CDR2: MNHNS and SASEGT. This CDR3 region has 13 residues. The DNA for the CDR3 is TGTGCCAGCAGCCAACAGACTAACTATGGCTACACCTTC. Translation: CASSQQTNYGYTF.

The chain combines TRBV6-1 with TRBJ2-1, with TRBD2 matching over 14 bases. The CDR3 spans 16 residues. Unmatched junction bases numbered 9, after V lost 6 bases and J lost 8 bases. CDR1 and CDR2 from the germline V gene are MNHNS and SASEGT. CDR3 protein: CASSRLAGGPKDEQFF. The CDR3 region has the DNA TGTGCCAGCAGCAGACTAGCGGGGGGGCCTAAGGATGAGCAGTTCTTC.

The chain uses TRBV5-1 and TRBJ2-3, with D tentatively TRBD1 (6 bases). With 0 bases removed from V and 3 bases from J, the gap between germline ends came to 11 bases. Per germline, CDR1 SGHRS and CDR2 YFSETQ. CDR3 length: 15 residues. The DNA of the CDR3 is TGCGCCAGCAGCTTGGGGAGGCAGGGGACAGATACGCAGTATTTT. Its protein is CASSLGRQGTDTQYF.

The V and J genes are TRBV12-3 or TRBV12-4 and TRBJ2-7, with D maybe TRBD2 (6 bases). The CDR3 is made up of 12 amino acids. The germline V and J ends were trimmed by 11 bases and 4 bases, with 15 bases remaining between them. CDR3 bases: TGTGCCCCACCCGGCCGGGGGTACGAGCAGTACTTC. This translates into CAPPGRGYEQYF.

The V and J genes are TRBV5-4 and TRBJ2-1; D may match TRBD1 or TRBD2 (5 bases each). Germline V gene lookup returns CDR1 SGHNT and CDR2 YYREEE (reference sequence). The length of the CDR3 is 15 residues. V dropped 4 bases and J dropped 0 bases, with 11 bases sitting between them. CDR3 in DNA: TGTGCCAGCAGCCCGAGGGGTAGCTCCTACAATGAGCAGTTCTTC. It translates to CASSPRGSSYNEQFF.

The chain links TRBV15 to TRBJ2-3; 9 bases match TRBD1. Trimming removed 3 bases from V and 7 bases from J; junction bases left unmatched: 8. Germline lookup yields CDR1 LNHNV and CDR2 YYDKDF (reference sequence). The CDR3 length is 15 residues. CDR3 amino acids: CATSSGQGRLHTQYF. CDR3 nucleotides: TGTGCCACCAGCAGCGGACAGGGGCGGCTTCATACGCAGTATTTT.